Detailed here is one T cell receptor (beta chain). Antigen: not known. The record originates from a study of monozygotic twins with inflammatory bowel disease. Phlebotomy per donor yielded a single 2.5 ml blood sample. Total RNA from whole blood was isolated with no T cell sorting. This CDR3 is built from 15 residues. Per the germline V gene, CDR1 is SGHTA and CDR2 is FQGNSA. Study-wide points: Healthy twins showed more clonotype sharing with others than IBD patients, especially patients with disease activity.

Generation of cDNA took place in eight separate reactions per sample. No DNA is given; TCRdb re-called the 5' RACE reads and lists each CDR3 protein once. Its table lists hundreds of thousands of distinct CDR3 sequences. This receptor was identified in a human donor with ulcerative colitis or Crohn's disease, or a healthy co-twin of an affected twin (not recorded which). V gene TRBV7-2 combines with J gene TRBJ2-1. The sequencing sample was made of blood. The CDR3 is CASSLAFGNYNEQFF. Supplemented by reference TRBV7-2 and TRBJ2-1, the full variable domain reads GAGVSQSPSNKVTEKGKDVELRCDPISGHTALYWYRQSLGQGLEFLIYFQGNSAPDKSGLPSDRFSAERTGGSVSTLTIQRTQQEDSAVYLCASSLAFGNYNEQFFGPGTRLTVL.